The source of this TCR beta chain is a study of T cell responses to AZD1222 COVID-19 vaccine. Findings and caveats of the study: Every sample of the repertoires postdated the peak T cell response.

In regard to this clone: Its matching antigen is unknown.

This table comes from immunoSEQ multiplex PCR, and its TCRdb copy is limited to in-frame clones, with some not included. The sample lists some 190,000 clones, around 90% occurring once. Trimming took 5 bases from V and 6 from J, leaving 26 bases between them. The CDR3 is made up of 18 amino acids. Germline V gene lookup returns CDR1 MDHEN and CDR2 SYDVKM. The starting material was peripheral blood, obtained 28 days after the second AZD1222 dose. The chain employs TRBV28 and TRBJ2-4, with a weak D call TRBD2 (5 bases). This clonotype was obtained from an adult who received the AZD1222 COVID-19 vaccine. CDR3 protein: CASSPRIGGAPGGNIQYF. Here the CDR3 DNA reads TGTGCCAGCAGTCCCAGGATCGGAGGAGCCCCAGGCGGAAACATTCAGTACTTC.